The next 21 T cell receptor beta chains were all read from a single sample in a study of cytomegalovirus exposure and HLA in healthy donors. 13 Jbeta primers and 60 Vbeta primers were used for the PCR. Some clones are missing from TCRdb's copy, which holds only in-frame ones; the method was immunoSEQ multiplex PCR. Of around 170,000 clones listed, 65% to 75% are singletons. The sample comprised PBMCs. The source is a girl aged 10 to 17 in good health and CMV-seronegative.

This chain uses TRBV29-1 with TRBJ1-3; D remains unclear. Per the germline V gene, CDR1 is SQVTM and CDR2 is ANQGSEA. The CDR3 consists of 15 residues. Deletions cut 1 base from V and 0 bases from J, with 10 bases between. CDR3 loop: CSVEADIYSGNTIYF. CDR3 nucleotides: TGCAGCGTTGAAGCCGACATTTACTCTGGAAACACCATATATTTT.

This chain uses TRBV25-1 with TRBJ2-7; D is perhaps TRBD1 (6 bases). V was pared by 6 bases and J by 2 bases, with 11 bases between. Germline values: CDR1 MGHDK, CDR2 SYGVNS. The CDR3 runs 13 residues. DNA for the CDR3: TGTGCCAGCAGCTTACAGGGAGCCTACGAGCAGTACTTC. Protein product: CASSLQGAYEQYF.

This clone has just a few counts. The chain carries TRBV6-5 and TRBJ2-5; possible D gene TRBD1, 5 bases. Germline V gene lookup returns CDR1 MNHEY and CDR2 SVGAGI. V lost 4 bases and J 3 bases, leaving 18 bases between the germline ends. The CDR3 extends over 16 amino acids. CDR3: CASSSLLAAGKETQYF. The CDR3 DNA reads as TGTGCCAGCAGTTCATTACTCGCGGCAGGGAAAGAGACCCAGTACTTC.

The chain has TRBV19 and TRBJ2-2; the match to TRBD2 covers 8 bases. Germline loops: CDR1 LNHDA, CDR2 SQIVND (reference sequence). With V trimmed by 5 bases and J by 6 bases, 14 bases remained unmatched. The CDR3 spans 17 residues. Written as DNA, the CDR3 is TGTGCCAGTAGTCCTCGTGGTAGCGGGGAGAGGGCCGGGGAGCTGTTTTTT. This codes for CASSPRGSGERAGELFF.

The rearrangement uses TRBV7-9 and TRBJ1-1; no definite D call. This CDR3 contains 12 residues. Trimming took off 2 bases at V and 8 bases at J, with 9 bases between the two ends. CDR1 is SEHNR and CDR2 is FQNEAQ in the germline V gene (reference sequence). CDR3 region: CASSLSQPEAFF. CDR3 nucleotides: TGTGCCAGCAGCTTATCACAGCCCGAAGCTTTCTTT.

This clone has only one observation. The chain recombines TRBV2 with TRBJ2-7, with D possibly TRBD2 on 6 matching bases. V lost 7 bases, J lost 4 bases, and 23 bases lay in between. Germline CDR1 and CDR2: SNHLY and FYNNEI. CDR3 length: 16 residues. The CDR3 loop is CASTRPGTDEIYEQYF. CDR3 nucleotide sequence: TGTGCCAGCACCCGCCCCGGGACTGACGAGATTTACGAGCAGTACTTC.

This chain uses TRBV9 with TRBJ2-6; 8 bases fit TRBD1. This CDR3 has 18 amino acids. V dropped 7 bases and J dropped 0; count of bases not matched to a gene: 12. Germline values: CDR1 SGDLS, CDR2 YYNGEE. As DNA, the CDR3 is TGTGCCAGCGCTCACCCGACAGGGGCCTACTCTGGGGCCAACGTCCTGACTTTC. The encoded protein is CASAHPTGAYSGANVLTF. The variable domain in full, completed from reference TRBV9 and TRBJ2-6, reads DSGVTQTPKHLITATGQRVTLRCSPRSGDLSVYWYQQSLDQGLQFLIQYYNGEERAKGNILERFSAQQFPDLHSELNLSSLELGDSALYFCASAHPTGAYSGANVLTFGAGSRLTVL.

This clone was picked up a small number of times. The gene calls are TRBV2 and TRBJ1-6, with TRBD1 matching over 11 bases. Germline V gives CDR1 SNHLY, CDR2 FYNNEI. The CDR3 contains 17 residues. V lost 7 bases and J lost 5; bases outside the gene matches: 10. The DNA for the CDR3 is TGTGCCAGCAAAGGGACAGGGGGTGTAGCAGATAATTCACCCCTCCACTTT. Amino acid sequence: CASKGTGGVADNSPLHF.

J is TRBJ1-1 and V is TRBV5-1; perhaps TRBD1 as D (6 bases). Germline CDR1 is SGHRS and CDR2 is YFSETQ. The V gene lost 0 bases and the J gene lost 2 bases, with 17 bases spanning the gap. The CDR3 contains 17 residues. The CDR3 DNA sequence: TGCGCCAGCAGCTTGGGTTGGGACATAGGACCCAACACTGAAGCTTTCTTT. Its translation is CASSLGWDIGPNTEAFF.

The chain combines TRBV15 with TRBJ2-5; TRBD1 matches 7 bases. This CDR3 spans 15 amino acids. Germline-derived CDR1 and CDR2 are LNHNV and YYDKDF (reference sequence). V dropped 1 base and J dropped 2; count of bases not matched to a gene: 4. CDR3 residues: CATSRGGRGQETQYF. In DNA form, the CDR3 reads TGTGCCACCAGCAGAGGGGGCAGGGGGCAAGAGACCCAGTACTTC.

The chain recombines TRBV5-8 with TRBJ1-4, with D perhaps matching TRBD1 (5 bases). This CDR3 comprises 15 residues. Trimming shortened V by 0 bases and J by 4 bases, and 10 bases separated the two germline ends. In germline, CDR1 is SGHTS, CDR2 YDEGEE. Here the CDR3 DNA reads TGTGCCAGCAGCTTGGGTTCCAGGGATAATGAAAAACTGTTTTTT. Its protein is CASSLGSRDNEKLFF.

This chain connects TRBV27 to TRBJ2-7, with 10 bases aligning to TRBD1. The germline CDR1 and CDR2 sequences are MNHEY and SMNVEV (reference sequence). The CDR3 totals 17 residues. The ends lost 4 bases at V and 7 bases at J; junction bases unmatched: 16. This chain's CDR3 is CASSSGGDRGQIGEQYF. For the CDR3, the DNA is TGTGCCAGCAGTTCGGGGGGTGACAGGGGGCAAATCGGGGAGCAGTACTTC.

CDR3: CASRPDRGALYGYTF. The DNA of the CDR3 is TGTGCCAGCAGACCCGACAGGGGGGCCCTCTATGGCTACACCTTC. This chain links TRBV6-1 with TRBJ1-2, with TRBD1 identical over 9 bases. The junction had 9 bases not matched to a gene; V was cut back by 6 bases and J by 4 bases. This CDR3 spans 15 amino acids. CDR1 and CDR2 from the germline V gene are MNHNS and SASEGT.

In its sample, this clone was seen a few times. The gene calls are TRBV2 and TRBJ2-1; 13 bases align to TRBD2. V gave up 4 bases and J gave up 10 bases; unmatched junction bases: 4. CDR1 SNHLY and CDR2 FYNNEI come from the germline V gene. This CDR3 is 14 amino acids long. The CDR3 bases are TGTGCCAGCAGTGGACTAGCGGGGGGTGGGGAGCAGTTCTTC. Protein sequence: CASSGLAGGGEQFF.

This clone was seen more than once but under ten times. The CDR3 protein is CASSRLASGDTDTQYF. In DNA form, the CDR3 reads TGTGCCAGTAGTCGTCTGGCTAGCGGGGACACAGATACGCAGTATTTT. V and J are TRBV19 and TRBJ2-3, with 9 bases identical to TRBD2. CDR3 size: 16 residues. The germline gives CDR1 LNHDA, CDR2 SQIVND (reference sequence). V shed 5 bases, J shed 2 bases, and the junction held 8 bases outside the gene matches.

This chain connects TRBV27 to TRBJ1-2, with 7 nucleotides matching TRBD1. V dropped 5 bases and J dropped 8; count of bases not matched to a gene: 17. Germline V gives CDR1 MNHEY, CDR2 SMNVEV (reference sequence). This CDR3 comprises 16 residues. This CDR3 reads CASSPMTGFIVYGYTF. The CDR3 DNA reads as TGTGCCAGCAGTCCAATGACAGGGTTTATTGTGTACGGCTACACCTTC.

This rearrangement joins TRBV6-6 to TRBJ2-1; D is unresolved. Trimming took off 6 bases at V and 6 bases at J, with 15 bases between the two ends. Germline V lookup: CDR1 MNHNY, CDR2 SVGAGI (reference sequence). This CDR3 region has 14 residues. CDR3 region: CASRTQSTRNEQFF. As DNA, the CDR3 is TGTGCCAGCAGAACACAGAGCACGCGCAATGAGCAGTTCTTC.

This clone appeared a few times. This chain links TRBV6-5 with TRBJ1-3; tentatively, D is TRBD1 (6 bases). Trimming pared 6 bases from V and 3 bases from J, leaving 12 bases between. Germline V gene data show CDR1 as MNHEY and CDR2 as SVGAGI. There are 14 residues in the CDR3. CDR3: CASRPGTIGNTIYF. The CDR3 nucleotides read TGTGCCAGCAGACCCGGGACAATTGGAAACACCATATATTTT.

The CDR3 coding sequence is TGTGCCAGCAGCAATATCCAGGGCCATGAGCAGTTCTTC. This encodes CASSNIQGHEQFF. This rearrangement joins TRBV11-3 to TRBJ2-1; possible D gene TRBD1, 5 bases. Germline-derived CDR1 and CDR2 are SGHNT and YENEEA. The CDR3 is 13 amino acids. Trimming stripped 5 bases from V and 8 bases from J, with 13 bases between.

The CDR3 DNA sequence: TGTGCCAGCAGTACATCAGGGGGCAGGGAAACCGGGGAGCTGTTTTTT. Translation: CASSTSGGRETGELFF. The J gene is TRBJ2-2, the V gene TRBV7-3; TRBD1 agrees at 8 bases. The CDR3 runs 16 residues. Germline CDR1 and CDR2: SGHTA and FQGTGA. V lost 6 bases to trimming and J lost 5 bases; unmatched junction nucleotides: 11.

This clone was observed a few times. J is TRBJ2-5 and V is TRBV5-1; tentatively, D is TRBD1 (6 bases). Germline assignment: CDR1 SGHRS and CDR2 YFSETQ. V dropped 4 bases and J dropped 1 base, with 14 bases sitting between them. There are 15 residues in the CDR3. Here the CDR3 reads CASSTYPDSQETQYF. The CDR3 nucleotides read TGCGCCAGCAGCACGTACCCGGACAGCCAAGAGACCCAGTACTTC.